This T cell receptor (beta chain) was found in a study of blood T cell repertoires in COVID-19. In the study overall: Samples came from the United States, Italy and Spain, spanning acute and convalescent COVID-19. PBMCs, B-cell-depleted T cells, or T cells were the source of the cDNA or gDNA that made up the material.

As originally analysed: Amplification of reference gene primers was used by the study to estimate nucleated cell counts. Sequenced by immunoSEQ multiplex PCR; TCRdb stores in-frame clones only, minus some. V and J calls and clone size follow that table, whereas D and trimming were derived from the DNA. The table includes over 100,000 clones, roughly two thirds detected once. CDR1 and CDR2 (germline): KGHSH, LQKENI. The germline V and J ends were trimmed by 1 base and 3 bases, with 7 bases remaining between them. The CDR3 totals 14 residues. The sequence derives from a woman aged 70 to 79 with acute or convalescent COVID-19. The V and J genes are TRBV18 and TRBJ1-5; no clear D. The source material was peripheral blood. CDR3 coding DNA: TGTGCCAGCTCACCACGGCCGATCAATCAGCCCCAGCATTTT. Protein sequence: CASSPRPINQPQHF. The full variable domain, with the rest looked up from reference TRBV18 and TRBJ1-5, is NAGVMQNPRHLVRRRGQEARLRCSPMKGHSHVYWYRQLPEEGLKFMVYLQKENIIDESGMPKERFSAEFPKEGPSILRIQQVVRGDSAAYFCASSPRPINQPQHFGDGTRLSIL.